Sequencing of this T cell receptor (beta chain) was carried out in a study of patients and donors after allogeneic stem cell transplantation. MiXCR was run by TCRdb on the RT-PCR reads, yielding one entry per CDR3 protein. This table holds fewer than 500,000 distinct CDR3 sequences, approximately 16% found once. The CDR3 extends over 16 amino acids. The germline V gene has CDR1 DFQATT and CDR2 SNEGSKA (reference sequence). Trimming took off 0 bases at V and 0 bases at J, with 12 bases between the two ends. The sequence was obtained from a human donor who was either an allogeneic HSCT recipient or a stem cell or donor lymphocyte infusion donor (not recorded which). It is not recorded whose cells these are; they may come from a transplant donor. The specimen sequenced was blood, either unsorted or a sorted T cell fraction (not recorded which). The rearrangement uses TRBV20-1 and TRBJ2-4; no clear D gene. CDR3 amino acids: CSARDPRHLAKNIQYF. The DNA for the CDR3 is TGCAGTGCTAGAGATCCCAGGCATCTAGCCAAAAACATTCAGTACTTC.